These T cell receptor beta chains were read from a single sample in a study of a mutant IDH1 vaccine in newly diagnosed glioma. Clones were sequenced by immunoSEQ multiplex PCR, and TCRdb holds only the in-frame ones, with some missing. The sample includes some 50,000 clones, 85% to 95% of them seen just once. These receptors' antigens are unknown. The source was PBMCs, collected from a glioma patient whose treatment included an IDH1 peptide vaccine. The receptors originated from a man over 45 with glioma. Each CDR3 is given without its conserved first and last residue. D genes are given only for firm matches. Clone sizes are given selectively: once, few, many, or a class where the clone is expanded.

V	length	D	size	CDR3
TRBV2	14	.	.	ASSELRSSGANVLT
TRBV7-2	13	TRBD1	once	ASSFGGQGAGGYT
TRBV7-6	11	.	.	ASSTVRDHEQF
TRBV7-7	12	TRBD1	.	ASSPGQAGNTIY
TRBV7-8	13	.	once	ASRWAGGAGTEAF
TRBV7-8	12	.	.	ASSRNRDHQPQH
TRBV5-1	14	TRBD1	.	ASSLGQGRESDEQY
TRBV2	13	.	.	ASSSIFEGQETQY
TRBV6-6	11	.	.	ASSYQENTEAF
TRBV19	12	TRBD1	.	ASSNDRVTEKLF
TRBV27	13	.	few	ASRRHLDSNQPQH
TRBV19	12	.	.	ASGQFANTGELF
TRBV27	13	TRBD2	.	ASSFAGANTGELF
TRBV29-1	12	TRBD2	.	SVGSGASTDTQY
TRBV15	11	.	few	ATSRDPGYEQY
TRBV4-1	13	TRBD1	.	ASSPGQGANYGYT
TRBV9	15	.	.	ASSVEAVGSGANVLT
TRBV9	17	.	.	ASSVVRATWTAEAGEQY
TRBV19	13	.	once	ASSASSLNYYEQY
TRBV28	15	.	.	ASTSRSSLRRDTEAF
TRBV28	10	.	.	ASKVTGYEQY
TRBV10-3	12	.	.	AIRGQGDSYEQY
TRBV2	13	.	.	AAGTALSGANVLT
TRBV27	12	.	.	ASSIRGADTEAF
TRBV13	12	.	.	ASSFSVSSYEQY
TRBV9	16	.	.	ASSVTSVVHSGANVLT